What follows are 5 T cell receptor beta chains derived from one specimen sequenced in a study of T cells after yellow fever vaccination (dated by TCRdb to between 2017 and 2020). What the treatment or condition label conveys for this sample: live attenuated yellow fever vaccine strain. Libraries were constructed by 5' RACE. The reads were generated on an Illumina HiSeq 2500. The raw public data were reprocessed by TCRdb itself: fastp quality trimming at Q25, MiXCR clonotype calling, in-frame beta chains only. Rows are combined by CDR3 protein, so each entry shows the most common genes and DNA. Counted in this sample were 450,000 to 550,000 distinct CDR3 sequences; 21% of them appeared once. In total, the top ten clones hold around 16% of the sample. The sequencing used PBMCs, collected more than 20 days after the first yellow fever vaccination. Receptor source: a man aged 18 to 30 who received the YFV17D yellow fever vaccine.

This clonotype has just a few counts. The chain employs TRBV7-2 and TRBJ2-1, with D unclear. The CDR3 is 15 residues long. Per germline, CDR1 SGHTA and CDR2 FQGNSA. V gave up 2 bases and J gave up 6 bases, with 14 bases separating them. CDR3 DNA: TGTGCCAGCAGCTTACGGCTGGGTTCGAGCAATGAGCAGTTCTTC. It is translated as CASSLRLGSSNEQFF.

The chain carries TRBV7-2 and TRBJ2-3, with D possibly being TRBD1 (6 bases). V lost 4 bases, J lost 0 bases, and 11 bases lay in between. The CDR3 runs 15 residues. CDR1 is SGHTA and CDR2 is FQGNSA in the germline V gene. CDR3 coding DNA: TGTGCCAGCAGCTCTCAAACAGGGAGCACAGATACGCAGTATTTT. Protein product: CASSSQTGSTDTQYF.

The chain has TRBV29-1 and TRBJ2-4, with D unresolved. The CDR3 contains 14 residues. Trimming stripped 5 bases from V and 0 bases from J, with 11 bases between. Per the germline V gene, CDR1 is SQVTM and CDR2 is ANQGSEA. CDR3 bases: TGCAGCGTTCAGGCCGTTATAGCCAAAAACATTCAGTACTTC. Its protein is CSVQAVIAKNIQYF.

The chain has TRBV11-2 and TRBJ2-5; 12 nucleotides line up with TRBD2. V shed 3 bases and J 4 bases; nucleotides not matched to a gene: 6. CDR1 and CDR2 from the germline V gene are SGHAT and FQNNGV. The CDR3 runs 16 residues. The CDR3 DNA follows: TGTGCCAGCAGCTTTGAACTAGCGGGGGGACGAGAGACCCAGTACTTC. Its translation: CASSFELAGGRETQYF.

This chain links TRBV4-1 with TRBJ2-7; no reliable D call. This CDR3 spans 13 amino acids. Between the trimmed V and J ends, which lost 0 bases and 1 base, there was a span of 4 bases. Per germline, CDR1 MGHRA and CDR2 YSYEKL. The CDR3 bases are TGCGCCAGCAGCCAAGAAGGTTCCTACGAGCAGTACTTC. Its protein product is CASSQEGSYEQYF.